This T cell receptor beta chain was observed in a study of blood T cell repertoires in COVID-19. Background on the study: Samples taken during acute and convalescent COVID-19 were collected in the United States, Italy and Spain. Nucleic acid was either cDNA or gDNA, and it came from T cells, B-cell-depleted T cells, or PBMCs.

CDR1 and CDR2 (germline): GTSNPN, SVGIG (reference sequence). This CDR3 has 15 amino acids. Between the trimmed V and J ends, which lost 5 bases and 7 bases, there was a span of 21 bases. Here immunoSEQ multiplex PCR was the method, and the copy in TCRdb shows in-frame clones only, minus some. The sample has around 160,000 clones, around nine tenths seen once. Sequenced: peripheral blood. The chain employs TRBV30 and TRBJ1-5; tentative D call: TRBD1 (5 bases). The sequence came from a human donor in a cohort sampled during active COVID-19. CDR3 protein: CAWGIGQLPGQPQHF. The CDR3 DNA reads as TGTGCCTGGGGGATAGGACAACTCCCAGGGCAGCCCCAGCATTTT. The variable domain in full, with the rest retrieved from reference TRBV30 and TRBJ1-5, is SQTIHQWPATLVQPVGSPLSLECTVEGTSNPNLYWYRQAAGRGLQLLFYSVGIGQISSEVPQNLSASRPQDRQFILSSKKLLLSDSGFYLCAWGIGQLPGQPQHFGDGTRLSIL.